This TCR beta chain was identified during a study of Ad26.COV2.S vaccination and SARS-CoV-2 variants. The repertoire was sequenced with immunoSEQ multiplex PCR; TCRdb's copy has only in-frame clones and lacks some. The sample records 300,000 to 450,000 clones, just over 90% being singletons. CDR3 size: 15 residues. Germline assignment: CDR1 SGHAT and CDR2 FQNNGV. V gave up 7 bases and J gave up 1 base, with 11 bases separating them. On this clone itself: Its target is unknown.

General observations from the study: Analytic work on TCR breadth and depth might have understated the full extent of total T cell responses. The study found similar non-spike TCR breadth in vaccine and placebo recipients.

This sequence originates from a human donor who had recovered from COVID-19. The V gene is TRBV11-2, the J gene TRBJ2-6, with D perhaps given as TRBD1 or TRBD2 (5 bases each). Sequencing was performed on peripheral blood, taken after recovery from COVID-19. The CDR3 region has the DNA TGTGCCAGCACATGGGGGTTATCTGGGGCCAACGTCCTGACTTTC. Protein sequence: CASTWGLSGANVLTF.